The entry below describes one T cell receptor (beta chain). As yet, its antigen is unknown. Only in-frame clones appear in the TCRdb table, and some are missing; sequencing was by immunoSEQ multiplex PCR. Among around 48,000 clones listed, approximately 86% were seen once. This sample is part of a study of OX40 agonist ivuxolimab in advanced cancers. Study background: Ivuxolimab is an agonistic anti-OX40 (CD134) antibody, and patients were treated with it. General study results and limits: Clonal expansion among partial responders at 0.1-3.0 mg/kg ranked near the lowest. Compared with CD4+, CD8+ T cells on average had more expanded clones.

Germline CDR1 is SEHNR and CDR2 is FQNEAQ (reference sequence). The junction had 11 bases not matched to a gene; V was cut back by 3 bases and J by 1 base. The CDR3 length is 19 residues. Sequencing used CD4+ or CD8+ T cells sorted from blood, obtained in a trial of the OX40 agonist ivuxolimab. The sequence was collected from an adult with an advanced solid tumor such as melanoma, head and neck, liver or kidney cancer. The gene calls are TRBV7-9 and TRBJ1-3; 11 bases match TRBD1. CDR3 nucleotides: TGTGCCAGCAGCTTTCGGACAGGGGGCCTGGGGCTGTCTGGAAACACCATATATTTT. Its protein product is CASSFRTGGLGLSGNTIYF.